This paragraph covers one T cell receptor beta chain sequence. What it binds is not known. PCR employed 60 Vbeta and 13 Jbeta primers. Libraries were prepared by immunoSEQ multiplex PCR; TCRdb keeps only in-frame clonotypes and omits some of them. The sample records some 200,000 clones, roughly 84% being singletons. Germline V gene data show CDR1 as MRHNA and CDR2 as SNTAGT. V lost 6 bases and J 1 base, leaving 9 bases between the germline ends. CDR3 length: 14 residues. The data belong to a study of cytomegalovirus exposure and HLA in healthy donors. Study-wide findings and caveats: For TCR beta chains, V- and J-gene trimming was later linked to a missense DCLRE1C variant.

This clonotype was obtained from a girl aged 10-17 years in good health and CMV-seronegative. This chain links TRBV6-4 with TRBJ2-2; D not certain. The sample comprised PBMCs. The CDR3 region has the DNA TGTGCCAGCAGGACTGACTTGAACACCGGGGAGCTGTTTTTT. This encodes CASRTDLNTGELFF.